Shown below are 24 T cell receptor beta chains from a single sample sequenced in a study of response to subunit inactivated influenza vaccine. MiXCR, run by TCRdb on the RT-PCR reads, gives a single entry per CDR3 protein. The top ten hold over 10% of the sample, which has fewer than 600,000 distinct CDR3 sequences, around 7.7% seen once. This specimen was PBMCs from blood, taken 23 to 25 months after vaccination. The receptors shown here come from a man between 50 and 70 years old who received an inactivated influenza vaccine.

In its sample, this clonotype was seen many times. The J gene is TRBJ2-3, the V gene TRBV11-2; 10 nucleotides align to TRBD2. V gave up 3 bases and J gave up 5 bases; unmatched junction bases: 2. Germline loops: CDR1 SGHAT, CDR2 FQNNGV. CDR3 size: 14 residues. This CDR3 is CASSFSGGRDTQYF. In DNA form, the CDR3 reads TGTGCCAGCAGCTTTAGCGGGGGGAGAGATACGCAGTATTTT.

This clonotype was found a few times. CDR3 in DNA: TGTGCCAGCAGTCCGTTCGGTTCCAACTCCTACGAGCAGTACTTC. Its protein is CASSPFGSNSYEQYF. The J gene is TRBJ2-7, the V gene TRBV12-3 or TRBV12-4; D gene uncertain. Trimming shortened V by 5 bases and J by 0 bases, and 14 bases separated the two germline ends. The CDR3 spans 15 residues.

The table lists this clonotype with many counts. The chain has TRBV27 and TRBJ2-3; 7 nucleotides match TRBD2. This CDR3 is 16 amino acids long. The V segment lost 8 bases and the J segment 1 base; nucleotides outside the gene matches: 12. CDR1 is MNHEY, CDR2 SMNVEV, per germline (reference sequence). The CDR3 here is CASGWPSGLGTDTQYF. The DNA for the CDR3 is TGTGCCAGCGGGTGGCCTAGCGGTCTAGGCACAGATACGCAGTATTTT.

This clonotype occurred many times. V is TRBV9 and J is TRBJ2-2; 9 bases fit TRBD2. Germline assignment: CDR1 SGDLS and CDR2 YYNGEE. The CDR3 is 17 amino acids. V shed 4 bases, J shed 5 bases, and the junction held 12 bases outside the gene matches. The CDR3 bases are TGTGCCAGCAGCCCGAGCGCCAGCGGGGGGCGGACCGGGGAGCTGTTTTTT. Protein sequence: CASSPSASGGRTGELFF.

This clonotype was detected many times. This chain connects TRBV29-1 to TRBJ1-5, with 8 bases lining up with TRBD1. The trim removed 5 bases at V and 4 bases at J, leaving 10 bases unmatched. The V gene's germline CDR1 is SQVTM and CDR2 ANQGSEA. This CDR3 is 15 amino acids long. The CDR3 DNA sequence: TGCAGCGTTCTCTTAGGACAGGGCGTTAATCAGCCCCAGCATTTT. It is translated as CSVLLGQGVNQPQHF.

The rearrangement links TRBV7-6 to TRBJ2-5; TRBD1 or TRBD2 may be the D gene (6 bases each). Between the trimmed V and J ends, which lost 5 bases and 5 bases, there was a span of 15 bases. Germline CDR1 SGHVS, CDR2 FNYEAQ. The CDR3 is 14 residues long. The DNA for the CDR3 is TGTGCCAGCAGCAGTATAGGGGGGCCGGAGACCCAGTACTTC. It is translated as CASSSIGGPETQYF.

The chain couples TRBV6-2 or TRBV6-3 to TRBJ2-7, with D possibly TRBD1 on 6 matching bases. The germline gives CDR1 MNHEY, CDR2 SVGEGT. The length of the CDR3 is 14 residues. With 5 bases removed from V and 3 bases from J, the gap between germline ends came to 14 bases. The CDR3 sequence: CASSTVQGIYEQYF. Written as DNA, the CDR3 is TGTGCCAGCAGTACCGTACAGGGAATCTACGAGCAGTACTTC.

The chain joins TRBV5-1 to TRBJ2-5; D call uncertain. The V and J ends lost 5 bases and 3 bases respectively, with 11 bases between them. Germline V CDR1 and CDR2: SGHRS, YFSETQ. The CDR3 sequence is 13 residues long. CDR3 in amino acids: CASSQRLEETQYF. The CDR3 DNA reads as TGCGCCAGCAGTCAAAGGTTGGAAGAGACCCAGTACTTC.

Notes on this clonotype: Since a much larger clone is just one base distant, this may be a read error. The chain employs TRBV7-2 and TRBJ2-7; 11 bases are a match to TRBD1. The CDR3 sequence is 15 residues long. Germline values: CDR1 SGHTA, CDR2 FQGNSA. The V and J ends lost 5 bases and 3 bases, in that order; junction bases with no gene match: 6. In DNA form, the CDR3 reads TGTGCCAGCAGCCGCCGGACAGGGGGCTTCTACGAGCAGTACTTC. Translated, it gives CASSRRTGGFYEQYF. Combining the CDR3 with reference TRBV7-2 and TRBJ2-7 gives the whole variable domain GAGVSQSPSNKVTEKGKDVELRCDPISGHTALYWYRQSLGQGLEFLIYFQGNSAPDKSGLPSDRFSAERTGGSVSTLTIQRTQQEDSAVYLCASSRRTGGFYEQYFGPGTRLTVT.

This clonotype has a count of ten or more. The chain combines TRBV29-1 with TRBJ1-5; D is undetermined. Germline CDR1 is SQVTM and CDR2 is ANQGSEA. V gave up 4 bases and J gave up 7 bases, with 17 bases separating them. The CDR3 is made up of 14 amino acids. CDR3 protein: CSVARAGVGQPQHF. The CDR3 bases are TGCAGCGTTGCCCGAGCAGGCGTCGGACAGCCCCAGCATTTT.

There are a few counts of this clonotype. The chain links TRBV20-1 to TRBJ2-1; 10 bases are shared with TRBD1. Per the germline V gene, CDR1 is DFQATT and CDR2 is SNEGSKA (reference sequence). V gave up 0 bases and J gave up 10 bases; unmatched junction bases: 6. This CDR3 is built from 14 residues. CDR3 DNA sequence: TGCAGTGCTAGAGATTGGGACAGGGGAGGCGAGCAGTTCTTC. This sequence encodes CSARDWDRGGEQFF.

A single count supports this clonotype. A junction end diverges from the germline sequence, so it may reflect a read error. J is TRBJ2-3 and V is TRBV20-1; 9 bases agree with TRBD2. The length of the CDR3 is 17 residues. Germline values: CDR1 DFQATT, CDR2 SNEGSKA (reference sequence). The CDR3 bases are TGCTGTGCTAGGGGTCGACTGCGGGGGGGCAGTTTAGATACGCAGTATTTT. Its protein product is CCARGRLRGGSLDTQYF.

This clonotype was detected only a few times. The chain employs TRBV30 and TRBJ1-1; D is unclear. CDR3 size: 13 residues. Trimming cost V 3 bases and J 4 bases, with 12 bases left between them. Germline CDR1 is GTSNPN and CDR2 is SVGIG (reference sequence). Here the CDR3 reads CAWSLSYSTEAFF. The DNA for the CDR3 is TGTGCCTGGAGCCTCAGCTATTCCACTGAAGCTTTCTTT.

This clonotype was detected only a few times. The V gene is TRBV6-5, the J gene TRBJ1-4; D not certain. The CDR3 spans 12 residues. Trimming shortened V by 8 bases and J by 10 bases, and 14 bases separated the two germline ends. Germline CDR1 reads MNHEY; CDR2 reads SVGAGI. The CDR3 region has the DNA TGTGCCAGCGGTCTGACCTTGGGAAAACTGTTTTTT. Protein sequence: CASGLTLGKLFF.

There are many counts of this clonotype. J is TRBJ1-5 and V is TRBV15; D call uncertain. The CDR3 loop spans 14 amino acids. Germline CDR1 and CDR2: LNHNV and YYDKDF (reference sequence). Trimming pared 0 bases from V and 7 bases from J, leaving 10 bases between. Here the CDR3 reads CATSREQISQPQHF. CDR3 DNA sequence: TGTGCCACCAGCAGAGAACAAATCAGCCAGCCCCAGCATTTT.

A few counts support this clonotype. The chain couples TRBV24-1 to TRBJ2-1; D tentatively fits TRBD1 or TRBD2 (5 bases each). This CDR3 has 16 residues. The ends were cut back, 4 bases at V and 0 bases at J, with 12 bases in the middle. Germline V gene lookup returns CDR1 KGHDR and CDR2 SFDVKD. The CDR3 DNA reads as TGTGCCACCAGTGACGCGAAGGGGAGCTCCTACAATGAGCAGTTCTTC. Amino acids: CATSDAKGSSYNEQFF.

The V call is TRBV10-3, the J call TRBJ2-1; 12 bases line up with TRBD2. CDR1 ENHRY and CDR2 SYGVKD come from the germline V gene. The CDR3 spans 15 residues. With 3 bases clipped from V and 9 bases from J, the junction kept 6 bases outside the gene matches. CDR3 amino acids: CAISDPSGGAVEQFF. CDR3 sequence (DNA): TGTGCCATCAGTGACCCTAGCGGGGGGGCGGTTGAGCAGTTCTTC.

V usage is TRBV6-2 or TRBV6-3 and J usage is TRBJ1-1; TRBD1 is a possible D gene (5 bases). The CDR3 has 13 amino acids. Germline V gene sequence: CDR1 MNHEY, CDR2 SVGEGT. Trimming pared 5 bases from V and 3 bases from J, leaving 10 bases between. The CDR3 loop reads CASSKSRDTEAFF. CDR3 nucleotides: TGTGCCAGCAGTAAGAGCAGGGACACTGAAGCTTTCTTT.

The chain is built from TRBV20-1 and TRBJ2-7; D may be TRBD1 (5 bases). CDR1 and CDR2 from the germline V gene are DFQATT and SNEGSKA (reference sequence). The CDR3 totals 11 residues. V was pared by 2 bases and J by 11 bases, with 13 bases between. In nucleotides, the CDR3 is TGCAGTGCTAGACCTCTGACAGAGGAGTACTTC. Protein sequence: CSARPLTEEYF.

This clonotype has ten or more counts. The rearrangement uses TRBV7-2 and TRBJ2-1; 9 bases line up with TRBD2. In germline, CDR1 is SGHTA, CDR2 FQGNSA. CDR3 length: 15 residues. J lost 4 bases, V lost 4 bases, and 5 bases had no gene match. CDR3 nucleotide sequence: TGTGCCAGCAGCTCGACTAGCGGACAATACAATGAGCAGTTCTTC. Translation gives CASSSTSGQYNEQFF.

This clonotype appeared many times. V usage is TRBV29-1 and J usage is TRBJ1-3; D is uncertain. CDR3 length: 14 residues. Germline V gene lookup returns CDR1 SQVTM and CDR2 ANQGSEA. With 6 bases removed from V and 0 bases from J, the gap between germline ends came to 12 bases. The CDR3 DNA reads TGCAGCGTAACCACAACGAGCTCTGGAAACACCATATATTTT. Protein: CSVTTTSSGNTIYF.

This clonotype occurred many times. The gene calls are TRBV12-3 or TRBV12-4 and TRBJ1-1; TRBD1 agrees at 7 bases. The CDR3 has 14 residues. Unmatched junction bases numbered 7, after V lost 1 base and J lost 8 bases. As DNA, the CDR3 is TGTGCCAGCAGTTTAGGAGGGACAGCCCTCGAAGCTTTCTTT. Residues: CASSLGGTALEAFF.

This clonotype was observed at least ten times. The chain uses TRBV5-1 and TRBJ2-1; 7 bases match TRBD1. CDR1 and CDR2 (germline): SGHRS, YFSETQ. This CDR3 has 15 residues. The trim removed 4 bases at V and 4 bases at J, leaving 8 bases unmatched. The CDR3, as DNA: TGCGCCAGCAGCATCGGGACAGCCAATTACAATGAGCAGTTCTTC. It yields the protein CASSIGTANYNEQFF.

This clonotype has a count of ten or more. The rearrangement links TRBV5-5 to TRBJ1-1; no definite D call. Trimming left V 4 bases short and J 3 bases short, with 7 bases between. Per the germline V gene, CDR1 is SGHKS and CDR2 is YYEKEE (reference sequence). The CDR3 is made up of 12 amino acids. The CDR3 loop reads CASSEDYTEAFF. The DNA for the CDR3 is TGTGCCAGCAGCGAGGACTACACTGAAGCTTTCTTT.